Following are 2 T cell receptor beta chains from one sample sequenced in a study of metastatic and nonmetastatic thyroid tumors. TCRdb reprocessed the PCR reads via MiXCR. The data contain around 40,000 clones, 17% of them seen just once; the ten biggest clones take up 5% to 7.5%. Among the patients, none had received any treatment before thyroid surgery. The sequenced sample consisted of blood. The receptor source for this set is a male donor with papillary thyroid cancer or a benign thyroid nodule (not recorded which). Some clones in this sample may be carry-over from other donors' samples.

This clone occurred many times. The genes are TRBV6-1 and TRBJ2-1; maybe TRBD2 (5 bases). The V gene's germline CDR1 is MNHNS and CDR2 SASEGT. The CDR3 runs to 14 residues. V shed 11 bases and J shed 7 bases, with 21 bases lying between them. CDR3 sequence reads: CASDGRAGGNEQFF. The CDR3 nucleotides read TGTGCCTCTGATGGGCGGGCGGGTGGGAATGAGCAGTTCTTC.

In its sample, this clone ranks as medium-sized. The chain combines TRBV19 with TRBJ1-1; possible D gene TRBD1, 5 bases. Germline V gives CDR1 LNHDA, CDR2 SQIVND (reference sequence). Trimming removed 1 base from V and 6 bases from J, with 12 bases in between. The CDR3 totals 14 residues. The CDR3 loop reads CASSIGAGLPEAFF. The CDR3 DNA sequence: TGTGCCAGTAGTATAGGGGCAGGGTTGCCTGAAGCTTTCTTT.